This TCR beta chain is drawn from a study of blood T cell repertoires in COVID-19. About the study: Sites in the United States, Italy and Spain provided acute and convalescent COVID-19 samples. In each case, the material was cDNA or gDNA derived from T cells, B-cell-depleted T cells, or PBMCs.

This CDR3 comprises 14 residues. Germline V CDR1 and CDR2: LGHDT, YNNKEL (reference sequence). Unmatched junction bases numbered 7, after V lost 4 bases and J lost 5 bases. Authors' methods: From reference gene primer amplification, estimates of nucleated cell counts were derived. The assay was immunoSEQ multiplex PCR, and TCRdb's table has in-frame clones only and misses some. The V and J calls and clone size come from that table; D and trimming were worked out from the DNA. The repertoire consists of about 130,000 clones, with roughly 86% occurring once and the leading ten covering around 13%. Sequencing was done on a sample of peripheral blood. The chain employs TRBV3-1 (or the pseudogene TRBV3-2) and TRBJ1-1; 7 bases are shared with TRBD1. This sequence was found in a human donor in a cohort sampled during active COVID-19. CDR3 sequence (DNA): TGTGCCAGCAGCCTCGACAGGGTGGGGACTGAAGCTTTCTTT. Translating it yields CASSLDRVGTEAFF.